A single sample is the source of the 24 T cell receptor beta chains below, sequenced in a study of Graves' ophthalmopathy and Graves' hyperthyroidism (dated 2018 in TCRdb). For sequencing, an Illumina HiSeq 2000 was employed. For repertoire sequencing, TCR beta CDR3 regions were amplified from RNA transcripts. A first-round RT-PCR used HTBI primers with the Qiagen OneStep RT-PCR kit, followed by a second-round multiplex PCR, size selection and purification. The public reads were reprocessed in TCRdb via fastp at Q25 and MiXCR, keeping in-frame beta chains. When rows share a CDR3 protein, they turn into one entry using the most common DNA and genes. This sample holds under 350,000 distinct CDR3 sequences; roughly a sixth were observed only once. The ten largest account for around 12% of the sample. The sequenced material came from peripheral blood. The receptors originated from an adult man with Graves' ophthalmopathy.

This clonotype was counted many times. The V gene is TRBV6-1, the J gene TRBJ1-1, with D maybe TRBD1 (6 bases). V lost 2 bases, J lost 1 base, and 11 bases lay in between. Per germline, CDR1 MNHNS and CDR2 SASEGT. This CDR3 contains 15 residues. The DNA for the CDR3 is TGTGCCAGCAGTGAACCCCGGACAGAGAACACTGAAGCTTTCTTT. Translating gives CASSEPRTENTEAFF.

Many counts were recorded for this clonotype. This chain uses TRBV19 with TRBJ2-7, with 7 nucleotides matching TRBD2. This CDR3 contains 14 residues. Germline lookup yields CDR1 LNHDA and CDR2 SQIVND (reference sequence). With 5 bases clipped from V and 3 bases from J, the junction kept 7 bases outside the gene matches. In DNA, the CDR3 is TGTGCCAGTAGTCGAATAGCGGGTTTCTACGAGCAGTACTTC. It specifies CASSRIAGFYEQYF.

This clonotype has at least ten counts. The genes are TRBV5-1 and TRBJ2-4, with 10 bases aligning to TRBD2. V was pared by 4 bases and J by 7 bases, with 14 bases of the junction left unmatched. The CDR3 loop spans 17 amino acids. From germline, CDR1 is SGHRS and CDR2 YFSETQ. The CDR3 sequence: CASSNYSPGLARNIQYF. The CDR3 coding sequence is TGCGCCAGCAGCAATTACTCTCCGGGACTAGCGCGGAACATTCAGTACTTC.

The table lists this clonotype with many counts. CDR3: CASSRQESYEQYF. The CDR3 DNA is TGTGCCAGCAGTCGACAGGAATCCTACGAGCAGTACTTC. The chain combines TRBV6-5 with TRBJ2-7, with D tentatively TRBD1 (6 bases). The CDR3 runs 13 residues. In germline, CDR1 is MNHEY, CDR2 SVGAGI. V was pared by 5 bases and J by 1 base, with 9 bases between.

This clonotype was seen a handful of times. This rearrangement joins TRBV28 to TRBJ1-2; no clear D gene. This CDR3 contains 14 residues. V lost 1 base and J lost 2, with 8 bases in between. Germline V gives CDR1 MDHEN, CDR2 SYDVKM. CDR3 amino acids: CASSLLDRNYGYTF. The DNA of the CDR3 is TGTGCCAGCAGTTTATTGGACCGAAACTATGGCTACACCTTC.

Ten or more counts support this clonotype. The chain recombines TRBV10-1 with TRBJ2-2, with D perhaps TRBD1 (7 bases). Germline CDR1 WNHNN, CDR2 SYGVQD (reference sequence). There are 13 residues in the CDR3. With 5 bases removed from V and 11 bases from J, the gap between germline ends came to 15 bases. The DNA for the CDR3 is TGCGCCAGCAGTCGACAGGGAGGAGGAGAGCTGTTTTTT. As protein: CASSRQGGGELFF.

This clonotype has a count of ten or more. This chain links TRBV2 with TRBJ1-6; D may be TRBD1 (6 bases). In germline, CDR1 is SNHLY, CDR2 FYNNEI. There are 15 residues in the CDR3. The V gene lost 6 bases and the J gene lost 7 bases, with 16 bases spanning the gap. The CDR3 protein is CASRIRQDQNSPLHF. The CDR3 coding sequence is TGTGCCAGCAGGATACGACAGGATCAAAATTCACCCCTCCACTTT.

This clonotype appeared many times. V is TRBV4-3 and J is TRBJ1-5; D is undetermined. The ends were cut back, 1 base at V and 4 bases at J, with 8 bases in the middle. This CDR3 comprises 14 residues. CDR1 is LGHNA and CDR2 is YSLEER in the germline V gene. DNA of the CDR3: TGCGCCAGCAGCCAAGGGCTCCAGAATCAGCCCCAGCATTTT. It codes for CASSQGLQNQPQHF.

This clonotype was recorded many times. The gene calls are TRBV11-2 and TRBJ2-5; the match to TRBD1 covers 7 bases. The CDR3 has 15 residues. V trimming: 6 bases; J trimming: 3 bases; junction bases outside the gene matches: 10. Germline V CDR1 and CDR2: SGHAT, FQNNGV. CDR3 sequence reads: CASSNRGTAKETQYF. The DNA of the CDR3 is TGTGCCAGCAGTAATCGTGGGACAGCCAAAGAGACCCAGTACTTC. Full variable domain (rest looked up from reference TRBV11-2 and TRBJ2-5): EAGVAQSPRYKIIEKRQSVAFWCNPISGHATLYWYQQILGQGPKLLIQFQNNGVVDDSQLPKDRFSAERLKGVDSTLKIQPAKLEDSAVYLCASSNRGTAKETQYFGPGTRLLVL.

The table lists this clonotype with many counts. The CDR3 carries no conserved terminal phenylalanine or tryptophan, so it likely arises from a read error. The gene calls are TRBV30 and TRBJ1-2, with 12 bases fitting TRBD1. The V gene's germline CDR1 is GTSNPN and CDR2 SVGIG (reference sequence). The CDR3 is 17 amino acids. V gave up 3 bases and J gave up 4 bases; unmatched junction bases: 12. Here the CDR3 reads CAWRSGTGGHGSYGYTL. The CDR3 DNA follows: TGTGCCTGGAGATCCGGGACAGGGGGCCACGGCAGCTATGGCTACACCCTC.

This clonotype was recorded only once. The chain uses TRBV6-1 and TRBJ2-7, with a tentative D call TRBD2 (6 bases). The CDR3 contains 13 residues. V lost 5 bases to trimming and J lost 2 bases, with 10 bases between them. Germline V CDR1 and CDR2: MNHNS, SASEGT. The DNA of the CDR3 is TGTGCCAGCAGTACGGGGACTGCCTACGAGCAGTACTTC. This gives the protein CASSTGTAYEQYF.

This rearrangement joins TRBV7-2 to TRBJ1-2, with 7 bases identical to TRBD1. Germline V lookup: CDR1 SGHTA, CDR2 FQGNSA. V trimming: 7 bases; J trimming: 7 bases; junction bases outside the gene matches: 15. This CDR3 comprises 15 residues. The CDR3 region has the DNA TGTGCCAGCACCCTAACAGGGGCCCCCTGGGGTGGCTACACCTTC. Its protein product is CASTLTGAPWGGYTF.

The chain recombines TRBV28 with TRBJ1-1; D is perhaps TRBD1 (6 bases). The germline V and J ends were trimmed by 8 bases and 1 base, with 17 bases remaining between them. Per germline, CDR1 MDHEN and CDR2 SYDVKM. CDR3 length equals 15 residues. The CDR3 DNA is TGTGCCAGCTTGAAAGGGGGGCGGGCGAACACTGAAGCTTTCTTT. Amino acid sequence: CASLKGGRANTEAFF. The entire variable domain, with the rest obtained from reference TRBV28 and TRBJ1-1, is as follows: DVKVTQSSRYLVKRTGEKVFLECVQDMDHENMFWYRQDPGLGLRLIYFSYDVKMKEKGDIPEGYSVSREKKERFSLILESASTNQTSMYLCASLKGGRANTEAFFGQGTRLTVV.

This clonotype was seen at least ten times. The genes are TRBV6-1 and TRBJ1-2; D ambiguous. Per germline, CDR1 MNHNS and CDR2 SASEGT. The V end lost 8 bases, the J end lost 6 bases, and 10 bases lay between the germline ends. The length of the CDR3 is 11 residues. The chain's CDR3 is CASRSGDGYTF. The CDR3, as DNA: TGTGCCAGCCGGAGTGGAGATGGCTACACCTTC.

This clonotype showed up many times. This rearrangement joins TRBV7-2 to TRBJ1-2; 9 bases map to TRBD1. V dropped 2 bases and J dropped 8; count of bases not matched to a gene: 12. The CDR3 totals 16 residues. The germline gives CDR1 SGHTA, CDR2 FQGNSA. Written as DNA, the CDR3 is TGTGCCAGCAGCTTACCGGGACAGGGCGCCATTTCGGGCTACACCTTC. Residues: CASSLPGQGAISGYTF.

V gene TRBV30 combines with J gene TRBJ1-1; tentative D call: TRBD1 (6 bases). This CDR3 region has 12 residues. CDR1 and CDR2 (germline): GTSNPN, SVGIG (reference sequence). V lost 4 bases, J lost 5 bases, and 11 bases lay in between. The CDR3 loop is CAWTGERTEAFF. In DNA form, the CDR3 reads TGTGCCTGGACAGGGGAGCGGACTGAAGCTTTCTTT.

This clonotype was recorded many times. This chain links TRBV6-2 or TRBV6-3 with TRBJ2-3; D uncertain. The germline gives CDR1 MNHEY, CDR2 SVGEGT. The CDR3 sequence is 14 residues long. Trimming removed 2 bases at V and 6 bases at J, with 12 bases between. For the CDR3, the DNA is TGTGCCAGCAGTTACCCAGGCAATTGGGATACGCAGTATTTT. It codes for CASSYPGNWDTQYF.

This clonotype was detected many times. CDR3 sequence reads: CASSYHPMNTEAFF. CDR3 nucleotide sequence: TGTGCCAGCAGTTATCACCCAATGAACACTGAAGCTTTCTTT. The chain is built from TRBV6-2 or TRBV6-3 and TRBJ1-1; no reliable D call. Germline CDR1 MNHEY, CDR2 SVGEGT. This CDR3 is built from 14 residues. Trimming pared 3 bases from V and 0 bases from J, leaving 8 bases between.

At least ten counts were recorded for this clonotype. CDR3 loop: CASSYYGTESYEQYF. The CDR3 region has the DNA TGTGCCAGCAGTTACTACGGGACAGAGAGCTACGAGCAGTACTTC. The chain employs TRBV7-8 and TRBJ2-7; 7 bases are shared with TRBD1. Trimming cost V 6 bases and J 3 bases; bases outside gene matches: 11. Germline-derived CDR1 and CDR2 are SGHVS and FQNEAQ. The CDR3 contains 15 residues.

This clonotype was seen ten or more times. The V gene is TRBV28, the J gene TRBJ1-1, with D maybe TRBD1 (6 bases). Trimming took 7 bases from V and 4 from J, leaving 16 bases between them. Looked up from germline, CDR1 is MDHEN and CDR2 is SYDVKM. The CDR3 runs to 14 residues. The DNA of the CDR3 is TGTGCCAGCACCCGCCGGGGGCGGACCACTGAAGCTTTCTTT. This encodes CASTRRGRTTEAFF.

At least ten counts were recorded for this clonotype. The CDR3 nucleotides read TGTGCCAGCAGCTCAAGACAGGCTGGAAACACCGGGGAGCTGTTTTTT. It is translated as CASSSRQAGNTGELFF. V is TRBV7-8 and J is TRBJ2-2; D is perhaps TRBD1 (6 bases). V was shortened by 4 bases and J by 2 bases, with 14 bases between the two germline ends. The CDR3 loop spans 16 amino acids. Germline V gene lookup returns CDR1 SGHVS and CDR2 FQNEAQ.

This clonotype was seen at least ten times. The CDR3 coding sequence is TGTGCCAGCAGCTTGGGGAGTCCAGCCCATTTCTACGAGCAGTACTTC. Amino acid sequence: CASSLGSPAHFYEQYF. The V gene is TRBV7-8, the J gene TRBJ2-7, with D maybe TRBD2 (5 bases). The CDR3 has 16 residues. Germline CDR1 reads SGHVS; CDR2 reads FQNEAQ. V was shortened by 3 bases and J by 3 bases, with 18 bases between the two germline ends.

This clonotype was seen ten or more times. This chain joins TRBV19 and TRBJ2-7, with TRBD2 matching 7 bases. Trimming removed 3 bases from V and 2 bases from J; junction bases left unmatched: 7. The CDR3 has 15 amino acids. Germline CDR1 reads LNHDA; CDR2 reads SQIVND (reference sequence). CDR3 in DNA: TGTGCCAGTAGTATTACCGGGACTACCACCTACGAGCAGTACTTC. Translating gives CASSITGTTTYEQYF. Using reference TRBV19 and TRBJ2-7 for the parts outside the CDR3, the full variable domain is DGGITQSPKYLFRKEGQNVTLSCEQNLNHDAMYWYRQDPGQGLRLIYYSQIVNDFQKGDIAEGYSVSREKKESFPLTVTSAQKNPTAFYLCASSITGTTTYEQYFGPGTRLTVT.

This clonotype was counted at least ten times. This rearrangement joins TRBV7-9 to TRBJ1-1; tentative D call: TRBD1 (5 bases). This CDR3 is 15 amino acids long. V lost 1 base to trimming and J lost 5 bases, with 14 bases between them. Per germline, CDR1 SEHNR and CDR2 FQNEAQ (reference sequence). The CDR3 DNA follows: TGTGCCAGCAGCTTAGTGGTAAGGGGATGGACTGAAGCTTTCTTT. Translating it yields CASSLVVRGWTEAFF. Full variable domain (missing parts from reference TRBV7-9 and TRBJ1-1): DTGVSQNPRHKITKRGQNVTFRCDPISEHNRLYWYRQTLGQGPEFLTYFQNEAQLEKSRLLSDRFSAERPKGSFSTLEIQRTEQGDSAMYLCASSLVVRGWTEAFFGQGTRLTVV.